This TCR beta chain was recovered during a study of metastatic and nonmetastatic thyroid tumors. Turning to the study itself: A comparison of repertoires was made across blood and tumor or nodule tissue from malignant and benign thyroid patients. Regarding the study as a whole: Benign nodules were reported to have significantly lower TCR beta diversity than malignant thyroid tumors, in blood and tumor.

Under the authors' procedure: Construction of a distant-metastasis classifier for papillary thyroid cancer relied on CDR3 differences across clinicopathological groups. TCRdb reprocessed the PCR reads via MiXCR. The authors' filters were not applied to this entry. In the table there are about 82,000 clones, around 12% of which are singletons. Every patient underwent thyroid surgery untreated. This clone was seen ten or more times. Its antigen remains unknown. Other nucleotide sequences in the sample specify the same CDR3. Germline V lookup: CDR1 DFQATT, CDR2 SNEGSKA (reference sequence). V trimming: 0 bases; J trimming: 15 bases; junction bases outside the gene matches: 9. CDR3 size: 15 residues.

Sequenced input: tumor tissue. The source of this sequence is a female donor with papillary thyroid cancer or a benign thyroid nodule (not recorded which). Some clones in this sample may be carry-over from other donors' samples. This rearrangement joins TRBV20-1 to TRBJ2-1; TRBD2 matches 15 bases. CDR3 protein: CSARDLGLAGGRRFF. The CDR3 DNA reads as TGCAGTGCTAGAGACCTGGGACTAGCGGGAGGAAGGCGGTTCTTC.